This T cell receptor beta chain comes out of a study of early T cells in non-severe SARS-CoV-2 infection. Study as a whole: The chains were unpaired, and the sequenced material was bulk RNA from unsorted whole blood. Study-wide points: Matches to VDJdb favored anti-spike CD8 responses and missed private and CD4 specificities.

This clonotype has a count of ten or more. Its antigen remains unidentified. Individual cDNA molecules each received unique molecular identifiers attached to them. TCRdb reprocessed the 5' RACE reads via MiXCR and lists one record per CDR3 protein. The sample records tens of thousands of distinct CDR3 sequences, approximately 11% being singletons. The trim removed 0 bases at V and 4 bases at J, leaving 7 bases unmatched. The germline V gene has CDR1 SGHAT and CDR2 FQNNGV. The CDR3 contains 16 residues. The sequencing here drew on whole blood, taken at baseline. This receptor was obtained from an adult who was a healthcare worker with PCR-confirmed SARS-CoV-2 infection or an uninfected control (not recorded which). V and J are TRBV11-2 and TRBJ2-5; 8 bases fit TRBD2. The CDR3 coding sequence is TGTGCCAGCAGCTTAGACCTGGCGGGGGGCCCAGAGACCCAGTACTTC. This translates into CASSLDLAGGPETQYF.